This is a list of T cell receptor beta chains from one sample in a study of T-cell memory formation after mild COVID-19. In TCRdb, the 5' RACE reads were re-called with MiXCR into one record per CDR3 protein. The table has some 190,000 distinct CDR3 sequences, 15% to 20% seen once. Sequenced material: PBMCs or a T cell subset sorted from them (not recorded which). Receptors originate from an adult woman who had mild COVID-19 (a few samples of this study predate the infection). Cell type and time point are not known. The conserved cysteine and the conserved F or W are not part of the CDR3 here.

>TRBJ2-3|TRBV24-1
ATSDSVGYTDTQY
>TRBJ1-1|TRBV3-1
ASSPYLRGGTAAF
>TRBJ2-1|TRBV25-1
ASRTPRTGHEQF
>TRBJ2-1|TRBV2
ASSEEAGGWDEQF
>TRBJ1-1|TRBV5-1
ASSSQGKSAEAF
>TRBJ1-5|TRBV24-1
ATSDLSKAGPQH
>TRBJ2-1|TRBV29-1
SVDSLAGYNEQF
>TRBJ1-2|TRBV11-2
ASSRGDRDNGYT
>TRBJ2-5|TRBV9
ASSVGTTKETQY
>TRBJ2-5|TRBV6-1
ASSLGEGTQY
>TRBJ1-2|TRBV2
ASSEYRLNDYGYT
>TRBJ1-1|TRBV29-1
SVRDTNTEAF
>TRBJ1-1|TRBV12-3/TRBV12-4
ASSYTGGMTEAF
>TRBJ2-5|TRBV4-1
ASSQGLAVLGRAQY
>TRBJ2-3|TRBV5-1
ASSLWSRGPTTDTQY
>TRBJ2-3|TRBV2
ASSELAGGADTQY
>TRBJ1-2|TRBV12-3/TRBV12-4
ASSPVDGYGYT
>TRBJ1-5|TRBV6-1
ASSESLAGRPSNQPQH
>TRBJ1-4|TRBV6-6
ASRRGDNEKLF
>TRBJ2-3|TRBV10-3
AICGEYSDTDTQY
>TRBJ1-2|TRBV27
ASSFETGGGYT
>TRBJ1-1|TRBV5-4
ASSLEPGDEAF
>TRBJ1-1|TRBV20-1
SAREQGTLSF
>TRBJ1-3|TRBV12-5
ASGLEMGGIY
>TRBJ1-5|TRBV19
ASSIPRGTAAQPQH
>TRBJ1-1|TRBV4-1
ASSQSYRNTEAF
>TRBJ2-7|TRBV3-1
ASSHDPRDLYEQY
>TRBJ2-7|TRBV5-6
ASSPGPGAGTYEQY
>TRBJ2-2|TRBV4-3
ASSQVYGRYTGELF
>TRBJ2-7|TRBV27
ASSSRLAGGTYEQY
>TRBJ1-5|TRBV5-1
ASSLVGDQPQH
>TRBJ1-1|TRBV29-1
SVEVGGGMAF
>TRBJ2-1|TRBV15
ATSRVKSSYNEQF
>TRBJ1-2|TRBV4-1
ASSQSTGLSYGYT
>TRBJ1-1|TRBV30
AGKVWGNTEAF
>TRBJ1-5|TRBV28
ASSLPTGGSQPQH